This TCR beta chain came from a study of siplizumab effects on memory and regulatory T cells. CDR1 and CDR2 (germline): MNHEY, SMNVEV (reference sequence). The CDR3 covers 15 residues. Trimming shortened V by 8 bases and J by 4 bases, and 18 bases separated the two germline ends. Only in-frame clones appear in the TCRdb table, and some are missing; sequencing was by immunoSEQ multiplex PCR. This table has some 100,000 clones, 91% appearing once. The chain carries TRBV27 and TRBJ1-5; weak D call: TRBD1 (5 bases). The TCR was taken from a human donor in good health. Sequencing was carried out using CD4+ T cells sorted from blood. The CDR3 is CASPVGTGINQPQHF. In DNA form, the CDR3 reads TGTGCCAGCCCGGTTGGAACAGGTATAAATCAGCCCCAGCATTTT.